This passage covers 18 T cell receptor beta chains from one sample sequenced in a study of blood T cell repertoires in COVID-19. Measured with immunoSEQ multiplex PCR; TCRdb has only the in-frame clones, and not every one. This sample carries 300,000 or so clones, 80% to 90% of them seen once, and the ten largest clones take approximately 1.3%. The sequenced material came from peripheral blood. These receptors all stem from a woman aged 50 to 60 with acute or convalescent COVID-19.

This clone was seen a single time. The chain is built from TRBV7-2 and TRBJ1-1, with D unresolved. CDR1 and CDR2 (germline): SGHTA, FQGNSA. The V end was cut by 6 bases, the J end by 4 bases, with 12 bases between. CDR3 size: 13 residues. The CDR3 sequence is CASRDTTGTEAFF. DNA of the CDR3: TGTGCCAGCAGAGATACTACGGGCACTGAAGCTTTCTTT. Combining the CDR3 with reference TRBV7-2 and TRBJ1-1 gives the whole variable domain GAGVSQSPSNKVTEKGKDVELRCDPISGHTALYWYRQSLGQGLEFLIYFQGNSAPDKSGLPSDRFSAERTGGSVSTLTIQRTQQEDSAVYLCASRDTTGTEAFFGQGTRLTVV.

The genes are TRBV7-3 and TRBJ1-5; D remains unclear. Deletions cut 1 base from V and 5 bases from J, with 6 bases between. Germline V gene data show CDR1 as SGHTA and CDR2 as FQGTGA. This CDR3 is built from 13 residues. This chain's CDR3 is CASSLSYDQPQHF. The CDR3 bases are TGTGCCAGCAGCTTAAGTTATGATCAGCCCCAGCATTTT.

This rearrangement joins TRBV7-8 to TRBJ1-1; D unclear. The CDR3 spans 13 residues. Germline loops: CDR1 SGHVS, CDR2 FQNEAQ. V was clipped by 5 bases and J by 1 base, with 8 bases between them. CDR3 region: CASSLSGNTEAFF. Written as DNA, the CDR3 is TGTGCCAGCAGCCTCAGCGGGAACACTGAAGCTTTCTTT. Using reference TRBV7-8 and TRBJ1-1 for the parts outside the CDR3, the full variable domain is GAGVSQSPRYKVAKRGQDVALRCDPISGHVSLFWYQQALGQGPEFLTYFQNEAQLDKSGLPSDRFFAERPEGSVSTLKIQRTQQEDSAVYLCASSLSGNTEAFFGQGTRLTVV.

The chain has TRBV4-1 and TRBJ2-5, with TRBD1 as a possible D gene (6 bases). This CDR3 contains 13 residues. V gave up 1 base and J gave up 9 bases, with 12 bases separating them. Germline V gene data show CDR1 as MGHRA and CDR2 as YSYEKL. The CDR3 loop is CASSQGPGVAQYF. The CDR3 DNA sequence: TGCGCCAGCAGCCAAGGCCCAGGGGTGGCCCAGTACTTC.

The V call is TRBV2, the J call TRBJ2-1; D remains ambiguous. The CDR3 runs to 15 residues. V gave up 2 bases and J gave up 1 base, with 9 bases separating them. CDR1 and CDR2 from the germline V gene are SNHLY and FYNNEI. In nucleotides, the CDR3 is TGTGCCAGCAGTGAACAGATATCGTCCTACAATGAGCAGTTCTTC. It specifies CASSEQISSYNEQFF.

The chain uses TRBV3-1 (or the pseudogene TRBV3-2) and TRBJ1-1, with D possibly being TRBD1 (6 bases). The CDR3 totals 16 residues. V gave up 3 bases and J gave up 0 bases, with 14 bases separating them. Per germline, CDR1 LGHDT and CDR2 YNNKEL (reference sequence). The CDR3 is CASSHGWGGLNTEAFF. The CDR3 DNA is TGTGCCAGCAGCCACGGATGGGGGGGGCTGAACACTGAAGCTTTCTTT.

The genes are TRBV2 and TRBJ1-6; TRBD1 is a possible D gene (5 bases). V was pared by 8 bases and J by 6 bases, with 14 bases between. The CDR3 totals 14 residues. Looked up from germline, CDR1 is SNHLY and CDR2 is FYNNEI. CDR3 DNA: TGTGCCAGCCGCGGGGGTACGAGTAATTCACCCCTCCACTTT. Encoded protein: CASRGGTSNSPLHF.

The chain is built from TRBV10-3 and TRBJ2-5; tentatively, D is TRBD2 (6 bases). From germline, CDR1 is ENHRY and CDR2 SYGVKD. CDR3 length: 14 amino acids. V was pared by 10 bases and J by 4 bases, with 19 bases between. CDR3 nucleotides: TGTGCCACGACCACGACGGAGGGCCCAGAGACCCAGTACTTC. It codes for CATTTTEGPETQYF.

The CDR3 nucleotides read TGTGCCAGTAGTATAGGTGAGCGGCAGTACTTC. Its translation: CASSIGERQYF. This chain joins TRBV19 and TRBJ2-4; tentative D call: TRBD2 (5 bases). The CDR3 loop spans 11 amino acids. Trimming cost V 1 base and J 13 bases, with 8 bases left between them. The germline gives CDR1 LNHDA, CDR2 SQIVND (reference sequence).

The chain couples TRBV19 to TRBJ1-6, with 8 nucleotides matching TRBD1. The CDR3 has 16 amino acids. CDR1 and CDR2 from the germline V gene are LNHDA and SQIVND (reference sequence). The V gene end was trimmed by 5 bases and the J gene end by 7 bases; junction bases not matched to a gene: 10. This CDR3 is CASSPGQGADNSPLHF. The CDR3 DNA reads TGTGCCAGTAGTCCCGGACAGGGAGCGGACAATTCACCCCTCCACTTT.

This clone was counted once. The genes are TRBV3-1 (or the pseudogene TRBV3-2) and TRBJ2-7, with TRBD2 as a possible D gene (5 bases). This CDR3 is 12 amino acids long. Per the germline V gene, CDR1 is LGHDT and CDR2 is YNNKEL (reference sequence). V was clipped by 0 bases and J by 6 bases, with 6 bases between them. CDR3 sequence reads: CASSQDRGEQYV. The CDR3 DNA reads TGTGCCAGCAGCCAAGACCGGGGCGAGCAGTACGTC.

CDR3 DNA sequence: TGTGCCAGCAGTTACTCTTCCCCGAACTATGGCTACACCTTC. Its protein is CASSYSSPNYGYTF. V and J are TRBV6-2 or TRBV6-3 and TRBJ1-2; D is ambiguous. The germline V gene has CDR1 MNHEY and CDR2 SVGEGT. V shed 0 bases and J shed 2 bases, with 7 bases lying between them. This CDR3 comprises 14 residues.

This clone was detected only once. The chain joins TRBV12-5 to TRBJ1-1; 11 positions agree with TRBD1. Germline V gene data show CDR1 as LGHNT and CDR2 as FRNRAP. Trimming took 9 bases from V and 4 from J; bases not matched to a gene: 10. This CDR3 region has 15 residues. CDR3 sequence reads: CASLSLGTGGTEAFF. CDR3 coding DNA: TGTGCTAGCTTATCCCTTGGGACAGGGGGCACTGAAGCTTTCTTT. Full variable domain (outside the CDR3, taken from reference TRBV12-5 and TRBJ1-1): DARVTQTPRHKVTEMGQEVTMRCQPILGHNTVFWYRQTMMQGLELLAYFRNRAPLDDSGMPKDRFSAEMPDATLATLKIQPSEPRDSAVYFCASLSLGTGGTEAFFGQGTRLTVV.

The chain recombines TRBV3-1 (or the pseudogene TRBV3-2) with TRBJ2-7; possible D gene TRBD2, 5 bases. CDR3 size: 13 residues. Deletions cut 4 bases from V and 7 bases from J, with 14 bases between. Germline-derived CDR1 and CDR2 are LGHDT and YNNKEL (reference sequence). The CDR3 reads CASSLGFGGEQYV. CDR3 DNA: TGTGCCAGCAGCCTCGGGTTTGGCGGGGAGCAGTACGTC.

The chain employs TRBV19 and TRBJ1-3, with TRBD1 matching over 9 bases. V lost 2 bases to trimming and J lost 0 bases; unmatched junction nucleotides: 5. Germline V CDR1 and CDR2: LNHDA, SQIVND (reference sequence). The CDR3 is 17 amino acids. The CDR3 sequence: CASSITGTGSSGNTIYF. CDR3 DNA: TGTGCCAGTAGTATAACCGGGACAGGGAGCTCTGGAAACACCATATATTTT.

V and J are TRBV25-1 and TRBJ2-6; 8 bases agree with TRBD1. This CDR3 comprises 16 residues. Losses at the gene ends were 8 bases for V and 0 bases for J; bases not matched to a gene: 6. Germline assignment: CDR1 MGHDK and CDR2 SYGVNS. CDR3 bases: TGTGCCAGCCCGGGACAGGTGCTCTCTGGGGCCAACGTCCTGACTTTC. Translated, it gives CASPGQVLSGANVLTF.

This clone has a single count. The chain carries TRBV5-5 and TRBJ1-4; 8 positions agree with TRBD1. The CDR3 extends over 15 amino acids. The V gene's germline CDR1 is SGHKS and CDR2 YYEKEE (reference sequence). Trimming took 6 bases from V and 0 from J; bases not matched to a gene: 4. DNA for the CDR3: TGTGCCAGCACCTCGACAGGGGCAACTAATGAAAAACTGTTTTTT. This codes for CASTSTGATNEKLFF.

The chain has TRBV7-2 and TRBJ2-7; a possible D gene is TRBD1 (5 bases). Deletions cut 1 base from V and 2 bases from J, with 15 bases between. This CDR3 has 16 residues. Germline V CDR1 and CDR2: SGHTA, FQGNSA. The CDR3 DNA follows: TGTGCCAGCAGCTTAGGGGTCGGCGACAGCACCTACGAGCAGTACTTC. It translates to CASSLGVGDSTYEQYF.